The clone carrying this T cell receptor beta chain occurred once. Its antigen remains unidentified. The time point here: week 5, during vaccination. In the vaccine, a single dose held 300 ug of the mutant IDH1 20-mer peptide, along with topical imiquimod. The CDR3 contains 15 residues. J lost 3 bases, V lost 5 bases, and 8 bases had no gene match. CDR1 is SEHNR, CDR2 FQNEAQ, per germline (reference sequence). Only in-frame clones appear in the TCRdb table, and some are missing; sequencing was by immunoSEQ multiplex PCR. The sample consists of around 50,000 clones, 80% to 90% of them appearing once. The sample is drawn from a study of a mutant IDH1 vaccine in newly diagnosed glioma.

The receptor was derived from a woman in her forties with glioma. The sequencing used PBMCs, collected from a glioma patient whose treatment included an IDH1 peptide vaccine. The V call is TRBV7-9, the J call TRBJ2-7; 9 bases align to TRBD1. Written as DNA, the CDR3 is TGTGCCAGCAGCAACAGGGGGCGCGGTATCTACGAGCAGTACTTC. Its protein is CASSNRGRGIYEQYF.